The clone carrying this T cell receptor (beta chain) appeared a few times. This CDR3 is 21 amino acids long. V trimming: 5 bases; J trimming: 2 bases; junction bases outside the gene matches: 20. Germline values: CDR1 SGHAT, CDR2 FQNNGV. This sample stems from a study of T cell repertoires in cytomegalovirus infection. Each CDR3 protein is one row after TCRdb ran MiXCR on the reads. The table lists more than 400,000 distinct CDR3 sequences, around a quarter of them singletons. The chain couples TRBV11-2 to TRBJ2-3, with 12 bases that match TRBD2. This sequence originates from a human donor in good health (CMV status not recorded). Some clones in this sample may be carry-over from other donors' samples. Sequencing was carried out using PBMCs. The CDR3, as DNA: TGTGCCAGCAGCCTACGGTTCTTACTAGCGGGGGGTTCCCACATCACAGATACGCAGTATTTT. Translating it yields CASSLRFLLAGGSHITDTQYF.